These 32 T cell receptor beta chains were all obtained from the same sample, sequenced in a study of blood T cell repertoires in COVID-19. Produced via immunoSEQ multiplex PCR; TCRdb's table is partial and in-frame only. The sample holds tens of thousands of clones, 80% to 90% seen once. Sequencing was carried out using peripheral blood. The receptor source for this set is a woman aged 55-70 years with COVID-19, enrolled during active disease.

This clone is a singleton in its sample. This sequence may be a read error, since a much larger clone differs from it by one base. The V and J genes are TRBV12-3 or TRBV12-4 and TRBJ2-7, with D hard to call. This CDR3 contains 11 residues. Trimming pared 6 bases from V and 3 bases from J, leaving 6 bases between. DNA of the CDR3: TGTGCCAGCAGCCTAGGCTACGAGCAGTACTTC. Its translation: CASSLGYEQYF.

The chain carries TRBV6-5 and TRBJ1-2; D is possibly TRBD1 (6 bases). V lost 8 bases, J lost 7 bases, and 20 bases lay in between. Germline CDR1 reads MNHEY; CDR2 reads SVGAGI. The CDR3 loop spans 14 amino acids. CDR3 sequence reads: CASWGPTGFVGYTF. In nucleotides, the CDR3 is TGTGCCAGCTGGGGCCCGACAGGCTTCGTTGGCTACACCTTC.

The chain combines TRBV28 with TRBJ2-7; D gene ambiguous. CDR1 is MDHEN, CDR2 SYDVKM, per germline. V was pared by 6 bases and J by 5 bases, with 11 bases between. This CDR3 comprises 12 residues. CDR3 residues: CASRVGVHEQYF. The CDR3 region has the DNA TGTGCCAGCAGAGTCGGAGTGCACGAGCAGTACTTC. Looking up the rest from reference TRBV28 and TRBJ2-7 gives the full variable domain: DVKVTQSSRYLVKRTGEKVFLECVQDMDHENMFWYRQDPGLGLRLIYFSYDVKMKEKGDIPEGYSVSREKKERFSLILESASTNQTSMYLCASRVGVHEQYFGPGTRLTVT.

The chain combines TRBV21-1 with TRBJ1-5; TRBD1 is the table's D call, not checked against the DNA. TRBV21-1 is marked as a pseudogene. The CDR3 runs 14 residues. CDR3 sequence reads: CASTTGTGAQPQHF. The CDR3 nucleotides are TGTGCCAGCACCACCGGGACAGGGGCTCAGCCCCAGCATTTT.

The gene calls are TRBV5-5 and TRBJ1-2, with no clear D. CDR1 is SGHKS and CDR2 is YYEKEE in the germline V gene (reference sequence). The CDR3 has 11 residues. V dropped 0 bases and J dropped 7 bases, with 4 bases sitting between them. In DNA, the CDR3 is TGTGCCAGCAGCTTGGTTCTTGGCTACACCTTC. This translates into CASSLVLGYTF.

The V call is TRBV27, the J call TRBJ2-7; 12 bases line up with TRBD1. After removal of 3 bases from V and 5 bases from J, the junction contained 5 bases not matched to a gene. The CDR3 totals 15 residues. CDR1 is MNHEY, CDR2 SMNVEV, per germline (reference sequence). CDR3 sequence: CASSFGTGGWNEQYF. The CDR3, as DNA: TGTGCCAGCAGTTTCGGGACAGGGGGCTGGAACGAGCAGTACTTC.

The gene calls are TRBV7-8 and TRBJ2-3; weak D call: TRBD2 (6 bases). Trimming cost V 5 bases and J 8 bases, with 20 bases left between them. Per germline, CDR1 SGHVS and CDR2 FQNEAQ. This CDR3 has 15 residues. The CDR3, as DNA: TGTGCCAGCAGCCCCGACCGGGACTGGCGGGTTACGCAGTATTTT. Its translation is CASSPDRDWRVTQYF.

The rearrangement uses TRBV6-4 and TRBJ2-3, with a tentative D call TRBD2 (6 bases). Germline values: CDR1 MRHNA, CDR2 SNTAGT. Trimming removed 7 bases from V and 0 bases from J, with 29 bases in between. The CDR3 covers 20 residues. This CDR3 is CASIAVSGSRPPVSTDTQYF. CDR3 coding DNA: TGTGCCAGCATTGCCGTCAGCGGGTCTAGACCTCCCGTTAGCACAGATACGCAGTATTTT.

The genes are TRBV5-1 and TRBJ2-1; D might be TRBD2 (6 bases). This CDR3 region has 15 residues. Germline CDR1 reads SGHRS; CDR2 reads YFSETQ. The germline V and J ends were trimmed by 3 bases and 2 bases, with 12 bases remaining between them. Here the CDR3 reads CASSSLERAYNEQFF. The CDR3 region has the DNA TGCGCCAGCAGCTCCCTGGAGCGGGCCTACAATGAGCAGTTCTTC.

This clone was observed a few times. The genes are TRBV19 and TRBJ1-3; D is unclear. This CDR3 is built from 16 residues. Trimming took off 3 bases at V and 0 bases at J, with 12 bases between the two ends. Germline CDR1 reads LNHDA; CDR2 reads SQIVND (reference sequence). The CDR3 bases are TGTGCCAGTAGTATTTATGGCGGGATCTCTGGAAACACCATATATTTT. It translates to CASSIYGGISGNTIYF.

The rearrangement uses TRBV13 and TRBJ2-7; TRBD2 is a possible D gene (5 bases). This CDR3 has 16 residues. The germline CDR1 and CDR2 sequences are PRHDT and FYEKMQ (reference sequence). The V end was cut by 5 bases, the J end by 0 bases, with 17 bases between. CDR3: CASSLRGGSSSYEQYF. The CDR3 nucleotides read TGTGCCAGCAGCCTGCGTGGAGGAAGCAGCTCCTACGAGCAGTACTTC.

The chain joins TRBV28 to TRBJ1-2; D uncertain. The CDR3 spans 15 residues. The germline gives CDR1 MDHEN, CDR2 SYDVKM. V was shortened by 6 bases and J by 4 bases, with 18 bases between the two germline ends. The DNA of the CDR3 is TGTGCCAGCAGCCCCGTCAAAGGACTGCTCTATGGCTACACCTTC. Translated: CASSPVKGLLYGYTF.

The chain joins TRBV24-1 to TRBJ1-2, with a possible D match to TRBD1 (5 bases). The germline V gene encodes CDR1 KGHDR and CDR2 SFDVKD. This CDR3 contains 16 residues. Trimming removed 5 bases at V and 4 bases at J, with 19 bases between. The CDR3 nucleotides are TGTGCCACCAGTGGTTGGGTTCCTTCTAGGGGCTATGGCTACACCTTC. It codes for CATSGWVPSRGYGYTF.

The CDR3 region has the DNA TGTGCCAGCAGCTTAGACGGACAGGGGTTTCAGCCCCAGCATTTT. Translating gives CASSLDGQGFQPQHF. The rearrangement links TRBV7-2 to TRBJ1-5; 9 bases line up with TRBD1. This CDR3 is 15 amino acids long. The junction had 4 bases not matched to a gene; V was cut back by 1 base and J by 6 bases. The germline CDR1 and CDR2 sequences are SGHTA and FQGNSA.

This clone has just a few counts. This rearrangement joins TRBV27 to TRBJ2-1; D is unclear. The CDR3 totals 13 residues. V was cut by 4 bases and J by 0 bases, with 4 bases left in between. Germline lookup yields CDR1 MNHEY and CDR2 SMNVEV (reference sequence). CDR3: CASSSSSYNEQFF. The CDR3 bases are TGTGCCAGCAGTTCGAGCTCCTACAATGAGCAGTTCTTC.

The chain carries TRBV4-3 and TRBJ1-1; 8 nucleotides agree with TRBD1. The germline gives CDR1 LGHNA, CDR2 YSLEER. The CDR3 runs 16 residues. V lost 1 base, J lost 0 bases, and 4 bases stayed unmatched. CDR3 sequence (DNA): TGCGCCAGCAGCCAAGGATACAGGGGGATGAACACTGAAGCTTTCTTT. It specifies CASSQGYRGMNTEAFF.

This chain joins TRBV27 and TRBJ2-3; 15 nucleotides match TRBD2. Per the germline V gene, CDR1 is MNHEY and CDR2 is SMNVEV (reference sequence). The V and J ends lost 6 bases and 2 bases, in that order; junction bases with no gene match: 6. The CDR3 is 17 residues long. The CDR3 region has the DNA TGTGCCAGCAGCCCCGGGACTAGCGGGGGGATCACAGATACGCAGTATTTT. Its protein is CASSPGTSGGITDTQYF.

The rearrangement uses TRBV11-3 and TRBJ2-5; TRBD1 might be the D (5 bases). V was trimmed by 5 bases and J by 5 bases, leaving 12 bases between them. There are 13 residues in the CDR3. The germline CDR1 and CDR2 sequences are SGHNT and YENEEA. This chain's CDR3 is CASSPRGSETQYF. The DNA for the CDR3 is TGTGCCAGCAGCCCAAGGGGTTCGGAGACCCAGTACTTC.

The CDR3 DNA sequence: TGTGCCACCAGTGATTTGCCGGGAGGGGGCTGGAGAAACACCATATATTTT. It specifies CATSDLPGGGWRNTIYF. V and J are TRBV24-1 and TRBJ1-3; 7 positions agree with TRBD1. The CDR3 runs to 17 residues. Germline V gives CDR1 KGHDR, CDR2 SFDVKD. Losses at the gene ends were 0 bases for V and 5 bases for J; bases not matched to a gene: 9.

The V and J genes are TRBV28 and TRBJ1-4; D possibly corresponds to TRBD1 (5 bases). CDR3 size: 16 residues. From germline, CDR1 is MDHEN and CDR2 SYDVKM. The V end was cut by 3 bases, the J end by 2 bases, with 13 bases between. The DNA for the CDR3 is TGTGCCAGCAGTTTCCGTGGGGCGATCACTAATGAAAAACTGTTTTTT. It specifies CASSFRGAITNEKLFF.

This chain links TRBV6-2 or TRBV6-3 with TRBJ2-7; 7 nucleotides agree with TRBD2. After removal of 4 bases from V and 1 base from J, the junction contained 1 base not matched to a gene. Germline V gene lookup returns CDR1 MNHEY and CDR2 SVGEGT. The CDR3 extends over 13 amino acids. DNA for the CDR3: TGTGCCAGCAGTTTGGGGGGGTCCTACGAGCAGTACTTC. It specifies CASSLGGSYEQYF.

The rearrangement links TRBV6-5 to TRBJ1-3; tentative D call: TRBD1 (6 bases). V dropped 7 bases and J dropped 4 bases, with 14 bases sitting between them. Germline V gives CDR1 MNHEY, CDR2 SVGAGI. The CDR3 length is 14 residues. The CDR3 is CASKLQGSGNTIYF. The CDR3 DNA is TGTGCCAGCAAACTACAGGGATCAGGAAACACCATATATTTT.

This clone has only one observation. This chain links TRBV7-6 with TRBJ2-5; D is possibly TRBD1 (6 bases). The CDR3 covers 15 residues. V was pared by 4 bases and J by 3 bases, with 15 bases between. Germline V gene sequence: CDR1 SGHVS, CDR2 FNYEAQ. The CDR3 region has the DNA TGTGCCAGCAGCTCCGCAAGGAACAGGGAAGAGACCCAGTACTTC. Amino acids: CASSSARNREETQYF.

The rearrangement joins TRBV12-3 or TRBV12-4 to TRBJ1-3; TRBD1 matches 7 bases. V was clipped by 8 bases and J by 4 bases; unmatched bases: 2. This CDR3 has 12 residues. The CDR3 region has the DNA TGTGCCAGCCCGACAGGGGGAAACACCATATATTTT. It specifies CASPTGGNTIYF.

The CDR3 is CASSTTGGQGHFYEQYF. The CDR3 region has the DNA TGTGCCAGCAGCACCACCGGGGGACAGGGGCACTTCTACGAGCAGTACTTC. The chain has TRBV6-2 or TRBV6-3 and TRBJ2-7, with 10 bases lining up with TRBD1. The V gene end was trimmed by 6 bases and the J gene end by 3 bases; junction bases not matched to a gene: 14. CDR3 length: 17 amino acids. In germline, CDR1 is MNHEY, CDR2 SVGEGT.

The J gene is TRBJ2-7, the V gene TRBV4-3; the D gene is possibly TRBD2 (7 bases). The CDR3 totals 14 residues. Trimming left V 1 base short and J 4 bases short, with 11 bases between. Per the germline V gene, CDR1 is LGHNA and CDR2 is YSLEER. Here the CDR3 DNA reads TGCGCCAGCAGCCAAGCGGGGGGCAAATACGAGCAGTACTTC. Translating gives CASSQAGGKYEQYF.

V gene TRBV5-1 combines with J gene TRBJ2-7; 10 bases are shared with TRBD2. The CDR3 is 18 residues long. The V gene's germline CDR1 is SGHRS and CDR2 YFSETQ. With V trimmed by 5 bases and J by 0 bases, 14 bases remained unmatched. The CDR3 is CASSSSGRAPGASYEQYF. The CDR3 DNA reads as TGCGCCAGCAGTTCCAGCGGGAGGGCCCCTGGGGCCTCCTACGAGCAGTACTTC.

CDR3 sequence (DNA): TGTGCCAGCAGTTTGTCTAGGGGGATCTATAATCAGCCCCAGCATTTT. This translates into CASSLSRGIYNQPQHF. This chain joins TRBV28 and TRBJ1-5, with D possibly matching TRBD1 (6 bases). The CDR3 sequence is 16 residues long. V lost 3 bases to trimming and J lost 4 bases, with 16 bases between them. Germline V gene sequence: CDR1 MDHEN, CDR2 SYDVKM.

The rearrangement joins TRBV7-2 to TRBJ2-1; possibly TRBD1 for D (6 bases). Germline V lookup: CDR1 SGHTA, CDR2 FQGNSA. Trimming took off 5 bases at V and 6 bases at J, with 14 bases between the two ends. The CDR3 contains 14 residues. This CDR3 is CASSPLSRGNEQFF. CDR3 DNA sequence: TGTGCCAGCAGCCCCTTAAGCAGGGGCAATGAGCAGTTCTTC.

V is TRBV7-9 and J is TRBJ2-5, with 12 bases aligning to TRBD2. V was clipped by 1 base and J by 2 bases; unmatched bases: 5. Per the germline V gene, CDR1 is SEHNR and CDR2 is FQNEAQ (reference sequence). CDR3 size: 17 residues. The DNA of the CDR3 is TGTGCCAGCAGCTTAGTTGGGGGACTAGCGGGTCAAGAGACCCAGTACTTC. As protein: CASSLVGGLAGQETQYF.

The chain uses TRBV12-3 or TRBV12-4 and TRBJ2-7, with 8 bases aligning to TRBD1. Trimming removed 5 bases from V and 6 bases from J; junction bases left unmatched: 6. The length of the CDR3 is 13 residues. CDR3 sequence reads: CASSPQGDLEQYF. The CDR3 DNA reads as TGTGCCAGCAGTCCACAGGGGGATCTCGAGCAGTACTTC.

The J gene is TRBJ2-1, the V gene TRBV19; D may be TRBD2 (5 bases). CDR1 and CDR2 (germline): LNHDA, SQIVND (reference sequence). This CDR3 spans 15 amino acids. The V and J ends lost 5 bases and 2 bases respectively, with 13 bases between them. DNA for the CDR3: TGTGCCAGTAGTTTGGCGCCGGAGGCCTACAATGAGCAGTTCTTC. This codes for CASSLAPEAYNEQFF.